The clone carrying this T cell receptor beta chain showed up just a few times. This CDR3 region has 16 residues. Germline CDR1 is SQVTM and CDR2 is ANQGSEA. The V and J ends lost 6 bases and 0 bases respectively, with 19 bases between them. These data are taken from a study of identical twins. TCRdb reprocessed the 5' RACE reads with MiXCR, giving one entry per CDR3 protein. The data hold roughly 250,000 distinct CDR3 sequences, with about an eighth observed a single time. The TCR was taken from a woman aged 18-29 years in good health. The J gene is TRBJ2-3, the V gene TRBV29-1, with no clear D. Source material: memory (CD45RO+) T cells sorted from blood. CDR3 sequence reads: CSVGPKAASSTDTQYF. For the CDR3, the DNA is TGCAGCGTGGGCCCTAAGGCGGCAAGTAGCACAGATACGCAGTATTTT.